This T cell receptor beta chain was sequenced in a study of PD-1 blockade in classical Hodgkin lymphoma. Across the whole study: Nivolumab was given intravenously to patients at 3 mg/kg every 2 weeks.

About this clone: What it binds is unknown.

Some clones are missing from TCRdb's copy, which holds only in-frame ones; the method was immunoSEQ multiplex PCR. The sample carries about 40,000 clones, about 90% recorded once. The ends were cut back, 5 bases at V and 7 bases at J, with 15 bases in the middle. The CDR3 runs to 14 residues. Germline assignment: CDR1 SGHAT and CDR2 FQNNGV. Brentuximab vedotin exposure varied, and every patient relapsed after autologous stem cell transplantation. Patients showed best responses of complete response, partial response or progressive disease. The study, taken as a whole, reports: Researchers reported that CD4+ TCR diversity, though not CD8+, rose significantly by C4D1. Those starting nivolumab under 1 year post-ASCT were excluded.

The source of this sequence is a human donor with classical Hodgkin lymphoma. This chain joins TRBV11-2 and TRBJ2-1; the D is unclear. The sample in question was peripheral blood mononuclear cells (PBMCs), obtained at baseline. CDR3 sequence: CASSARRSLNEQFF. The DNA of the CDR3 is TGTGCCAGCAGCGCGCGACGGAGCTTAAATGAGCAGTTCTTC.